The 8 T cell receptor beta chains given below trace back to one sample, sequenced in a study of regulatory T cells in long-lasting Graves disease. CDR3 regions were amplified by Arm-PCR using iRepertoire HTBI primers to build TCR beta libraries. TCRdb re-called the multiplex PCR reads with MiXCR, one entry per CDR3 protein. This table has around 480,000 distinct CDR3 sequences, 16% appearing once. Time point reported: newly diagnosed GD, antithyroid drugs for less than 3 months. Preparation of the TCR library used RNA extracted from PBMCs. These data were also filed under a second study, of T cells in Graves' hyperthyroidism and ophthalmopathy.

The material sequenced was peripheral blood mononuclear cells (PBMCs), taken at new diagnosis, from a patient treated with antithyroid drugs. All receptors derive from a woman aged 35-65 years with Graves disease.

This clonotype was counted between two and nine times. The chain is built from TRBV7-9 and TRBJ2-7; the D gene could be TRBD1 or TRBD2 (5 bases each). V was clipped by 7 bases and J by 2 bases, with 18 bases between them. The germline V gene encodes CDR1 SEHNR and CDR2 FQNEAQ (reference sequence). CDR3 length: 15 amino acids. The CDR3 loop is CASMRTRGPTYEQYF. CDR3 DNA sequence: TGTGCCAGCATGCGCACGAGGGGCCCAACCTACGAGCAGTACTTC.

The CDR3 loop is CASSSVQGAGGYTF. CDR3 coding DNA: TGTGCCAGCAGCTCTGTACAGGGGGCAGGTGGCTACACCTTC. The rearrangement links TRBV7-2 to TRBJ1-2; 9 nucleotides line up with TRBD1. V was clipped by 4 bases and J by 7 bases; unmatched bases: 7. CDR1 is SGHTA and CDR2 is FQGNSA in the germline V gene. The CDR3 has 14 amino acids.

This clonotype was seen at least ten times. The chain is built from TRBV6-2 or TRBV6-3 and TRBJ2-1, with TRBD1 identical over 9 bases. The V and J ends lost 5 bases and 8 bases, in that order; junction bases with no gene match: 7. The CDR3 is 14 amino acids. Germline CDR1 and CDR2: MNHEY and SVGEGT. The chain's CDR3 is CASSPGQGSYEQFF. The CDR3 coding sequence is TGTGCCAGCAGTCCCGGACAGGGGAGCTATGAGCAGTTCTTC.

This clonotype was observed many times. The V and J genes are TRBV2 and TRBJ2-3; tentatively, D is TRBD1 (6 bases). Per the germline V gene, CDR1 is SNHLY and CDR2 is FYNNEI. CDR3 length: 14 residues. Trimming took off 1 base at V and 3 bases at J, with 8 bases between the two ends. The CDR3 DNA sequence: TGTGCCAGCAGTGAAGAAACAGGGACAGATACGCAGTATTTT. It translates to CASSEETGTDTQYF.

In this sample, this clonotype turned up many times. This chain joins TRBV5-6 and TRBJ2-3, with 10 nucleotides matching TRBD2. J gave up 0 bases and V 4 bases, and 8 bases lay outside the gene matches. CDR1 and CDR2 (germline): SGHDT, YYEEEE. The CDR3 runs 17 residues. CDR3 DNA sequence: TGTGCCAGCAGCGGACCGACTAGCGGGCCAAGCACAGATACGCAGTATTTT. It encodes CASSGPTSGPSTDTQYF. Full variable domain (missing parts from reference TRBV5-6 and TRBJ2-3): DAGVTQSPTHLIKTRGQQVTLRCSPKSGHDTVSWYQQALGQGPQFIFQYYEEEERQRGNFPDRFSGHQFPNYSSELNVNALLLGDSALYLCASSGPTSGPSTDTQYFGPGTRLTVL.

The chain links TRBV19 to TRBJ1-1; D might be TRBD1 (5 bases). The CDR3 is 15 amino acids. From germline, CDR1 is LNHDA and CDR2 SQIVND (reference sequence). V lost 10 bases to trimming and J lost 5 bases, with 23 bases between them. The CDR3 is CATSGAKGSFTEAFF. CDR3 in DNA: TGTGCCACGAGCGGGGCGAAGGGGTCATTTACTGAAGCTTTCTTT.

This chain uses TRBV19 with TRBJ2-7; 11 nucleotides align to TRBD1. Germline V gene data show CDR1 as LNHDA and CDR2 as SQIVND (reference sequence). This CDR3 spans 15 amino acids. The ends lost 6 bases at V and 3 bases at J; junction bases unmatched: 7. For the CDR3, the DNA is TGTGCCAGTAGCTCGGGACAGGGGGGTCACTACGAGCAGTACTTC. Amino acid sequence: CASSSGQGGHYEQYF.

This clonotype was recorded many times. The CDR3 sequence: CASAREQGHEAFF. The CDR3 DNA is TGTGCCAGCGCACGTGAGCAGGGTCATGAAGCTTTCTTT. The chain recombines TRBV2 with TRBJ1-1; a weak D match, TRBD1 (5 bases). The V end lost 8 bases, the J end lost 7 bases, and 17 bases lay between the germline ends. This CDR3 contains 13 residues. Germline loops: CDR1 SNHLY, CDR2 FYNNEI.